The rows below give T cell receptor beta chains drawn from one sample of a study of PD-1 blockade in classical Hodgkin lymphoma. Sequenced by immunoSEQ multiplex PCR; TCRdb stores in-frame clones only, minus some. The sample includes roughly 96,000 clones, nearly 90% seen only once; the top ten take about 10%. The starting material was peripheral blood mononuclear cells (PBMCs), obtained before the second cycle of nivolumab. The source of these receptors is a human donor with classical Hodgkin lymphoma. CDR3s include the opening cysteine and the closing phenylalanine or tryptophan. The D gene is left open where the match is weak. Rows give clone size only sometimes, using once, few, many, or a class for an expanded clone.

TGCAGTGTAAAGGACAGGCATGAGCAGTTCTTC CSVKDRHEQFF TRBV20-1 TRBD1 NA TRBJ2-1
TGCAGCGTTGCCGGGCAGTTGAACACTGAAGCTTTCTTT CSVAGQLNTEAFF TRBV29-1 NA NA TRBJ1-1
TGTGCCAGCAGTTATTACGCGGGGAGCTCCTACAATGAGCAGTTCTTC CASSYYAGSSYNEQFF TRBV2 NA NA TRBJ2-1
TGTGCCAGCAGGGCTTACGAGCAGGGATACGAGCAGTACTTC CASRAYEQGYEQYF TRBV6-1 NA NA TRBJ2-7
TGTGCCAGCAGTGAAGTCCCAGGACAGCCCCAGCATTTT CASSEVPGQPQHF TRBV6-1 NA NA TRBJ1-5
TGTGCCAGCAGTTACTCCGGGACAGGGGGCCTCTATGGCTACACCTTC CASSYSGTGGLYGYTF TRBV6-5 TRBD1 medium-sized TRBJ1-2
TGTGCCAGCAGGGCAGGGACTAGCGGGGACTGGTGGCAGTACTTC CASRAGTSGDWWQYF TRBV6-1 TRBD2 once TRBJ2-7
TGCAGCGTTGAAGATCCCGACAGCTACGAGCAGTACTTC CSVEDPDSYEQYF TRBV29-1 NA NA TRBJ2-7
TGTGCCAGCAGGATGTATGGGGAGCTGTTTTTT CASRMYGELFF TRBV27 NA NA TRBJ2-2
TGTGCCAGCAGGGCTGTACCACTGCAAGAGACCCAGTACTTC CASRAVPLQETQYF TRBV27 NA NA TRBJ2-5
TGTGCCAGCAGCGTACAGGGGCGAGGGAATGAAAAACTGTTTTTT CASSVQGRGNEKLFF TRBV9 NA NA TRBJ1-4
TGTGCCAGCAGTTTGGGAGGCAAAAACATTCAGTACTTC CASSLGGKNIQYF TRBV27 NA NA TRBJ2-4
TGTGCCAGCAGCCCCGGCGGGAAATGGGGCCTCTACAATGAGCAGTTCTTC CASSPGGKWGLYNEQFF TRBV9 NA NA TRBJ2-1
TGTGCCATCAGTGAGTACGAGGGAGCTAACTATGGCTACACCTTC CAISEYEGANYGYTF TRBV10-3 NA NA TRBJ1-2
TGTGCCAGCAGCTTACAAGCGGGGGGTACCGATACGCAGTATTTT CASSLQAGGTDTQYF TRBV13 TRBD2 NA TRBJ2-3
TGTGCCAGCAGTTGGGGGACAGGGACAGATACGCAGTATTTT CASSWGTGTDTQYF TRBV27 TRBD1 NA TRBJ2-3
TGTGCCAGCAGCTTAGCAGGCCTAGCGGGAAACCGGAATGAGCAGTTCTTC CASSLAGLAGNRNEQFF TRBV7-9 TRBD2 NA TRBJ2-1
TGCGCCAGCAGCTTTTCCTACGAGATCGTATACGAGCAGTACTTC CASSFSYEIVYEQYF TRBV5-1 NA NA TRBJ2-7
TGTGCCAGCAGTTTACCTTGGAACGAGCAGTACTTC CASSLPWNEQYF TRBV28 NA few TRBJ2-7
TGTGCCAGCAGTGGGGTAGGATATGGCTACACCTTC CASSGVGYGYTF TRBV2 NA NA TRBJ1-2
TGTGCCAGCAAACAGGGGGCGAAGGGCCCAGATACGCAGTATTTT CASKQGAKGPDTQYF TRBV14 TRBD1 NA TRBJ2-3
TGCGCCAGCAGCTTGGCCGCAGGGCCCTCTTACGAGCAGTACTTC CASSLAAGPSYEQYF TRBV5-1 NA NA TRBJ2-7
TGTGCCAGCAGAGGGTTTGCCTGGAATGAGCAGTTCTTC CASRGFAWNEQFF TRBV25-1 NA few TRBJ2-1
TGTGCCAGCAGTTTATGGGAGGGCCACGAGCAGTACTTC CASSLWEGHEQYF TRBV27 TRBD2 NA TRBJ2-7
TGTGCCAGCAGCAAAGTCCCAACTCGTAGGCGGCGGGTGGTAGATACGCAGTATTTT CASSKVPTRRRRVVDTQYF TRBV21-1 NA NA TRBJ2-3
TGTGCCAGCAGCCAAGATCGGTGGGGGAGGGCCTCCTACGAGCAGTACTTC CASSQDRWGRASYEQYF TRBV4-2 TRBD2 NA TRBJ2-7
TGTGTCAGCAGCTTCCGTTCTCGTTTAGCGGGACTTGACTTCTCTGGGGCCAACGTCCTGACTTTC CVSSFRSRLAGLDFSGANVLTF TRBV13 TRBD2 NA TRBJ2-6
TGTGCCAGCAGCTTGGCCCAGGGGAGCTCCTATAATTCACCCCTCCACTTT CASSLAQGSSYNSPLHF TRBV5-4 NA NA TRBJ1-6
TGCGCCAGCAGCCGAGCCCGGACAGGGAACTACGAGCAGTACTTC CASSRARTGNYEQYF TRBV5-1 TRBD1 NA TRBJ2-7
TGTGCCAGCAGCCAAGAGCGGGGAGCCTACGAGCAGTACTTC CASSQERGAYEQYF TRBV4-2 NA NA TRBJ2-7
TGTGCCAGCAGTTCCACGGACCCCAGAAATGAAAAACTGTTTTTT CASSSTDPRNEKLFF TRBV6-5 NA once TRBJ1-4
TGTGCCAGCAGCTTAGGGCTCCCTGATACGCAGTATTTT CASSLGLPDTQYF TRBV11-2 NA NA TRBJ2-3
TGTGCCAGTATTCCGGACAGAAGCTCCTACAATGAGCAGTTCTTC CASIPDRSSYNEQFF TRBV19 NA NA TRBJ2-1
TGTGCCATCAGTGCTAGTGAGGCCCAAGAGACCCAGTACTTC CAISASEAQETQYF TRBV10-3 NA NA TRBJ2-5
TGTGCCAGTAGCCCGGGACAGTCTTACGAGCAGTACTTC CASSPGQSYEQYF TRBV19 TRBD1 NA TRBJ2-7
TGCGCCAGCAGCCAAGCTGGAAATTCACCCCTCCACTTT CASSQAGNSPLHF TRBV4-1 NA few TRBJ1-6
TGTGCCAGTATGAGGACAGACACCACAGATACGCAGTATTTT CASMRTDTTDTQYF TRBV19 NA NA TRBJ2-3
TGCGCCAGCAGCCAAGATCGGAACCAAAAACTAGCGGAGATATACAATGAGCAGTTCTTC CASSQDRNQKLAEIYNEQFF TRBV4-1 TRBD2 NA TRBJ2-1
TGTGCCACCAGCAGAGATCAGGGGGGGAACTATGGCTACACCTTC CATSRDQGGNYGYTF TRBV15 TRBD1 NA TRBJ1-2
TGTGCCAGCAGTTCCCGAGCGGAGAACGAGCAGTACTTC CASSSRAENEQYF TRBV27 NA NA TRBJ2-7
TGTGCCAGCAGTGAAGGTTGGACAGGGAGAGGACAGTACTTC CASSEGWTGRGQYF TRBV6-1 TRBD1 NA TRBJ2-7
TGTGCCAGCAGCTTAGCGACCGGGATCTTCGCAACTAATGAAAAACTGTTTTTT CASSLATGIFATNEKLFF TRBV7-8 NA once TRBJ1-4
TGTGCCAGCAGGGGACAGGGGATTGAAGCTTTCTTT CASRGQGIEAFF TRBV28 TRBD1 NA TRBJ1-1
TGTGCCAGCAGCGGTAGTAGACTAGCGGGAGTTACGCAGTATTTT CASSGSRLAGVTQYF TRBV7-8 TRBD2 NA TRBJ2-3
TGCGCCAGCAGCTTTCAACAGGGGTCAAACACCGGGGAGCTGTTTTTT CASSFQQGSNTGELFF TRBV5-1 TRBD1 NA TRBJ2-2
TGTGCCAGCAGTTACTCGAAGCAGGTGGACGAGCAGTACTTC CASSYSKQVDEQYF TRBV6-5 NA NA TRBJ2-7
TGTGCCAGCAACGGACAGGGTCGCGGGTCCTACGAGCAGTACTTC CASNGQGRGSYEQYF TRBV7-9 TRBD1 NA TRBJ2-7